Each of the 16 T cell receptor beta chains below was sequenced from the same sample in a study of high-grade serous ovarian cancer treatment subgroups. Only in-frame clones appear in the TCRdb table, and some are missing; sequencing was by immunoSEQ multiplex PCR. The sample lists 30,000 or so clones, roughly four fifths seen once, with around 1.9% in the top ten. Tumor samples were taken before definitive surgery or chemotherapy. The sequenced sample consisted of tumor tissue. These TCRs come from a human donor with high-grade serous ovarian cancer.

V and J are TRBV11-1 and TRBJ2-3; TRBD2 is a possible D gene (6 bases). Germline-derived CDR1 and CDR2 are SGHAT and FQDESV (reference sequence). V lost 4 bases to trimming and J lost 3 bases, with 17 bases between them. The CDR3 extends over 16 amino acids. The CDR3, as DNA: TGTGCCAGCAGCTCCTACGTGGGTAGCGGAACAGATACGCAGTATTTT. Its translation is CASSSYVGSGTDTQYF.

The chain couples TRBV2 to TRBJ2-7, with D perhaps given as TRBD1 or TRBD2 (5 bases each). The V gene lost 2 bases and the J gene lost 6 bases, with 17 bases spanning the gap. The CDR3 is 15 amino acids. Germline lookup yields CDR1 SNHLY and CDR2 FYNNEI. The CDR3 sequence is CASSEPGRRLGEQYF. The CDR3 DNA follows: TGTGCCAGCAGTGAACCGGGACGGCGCTTAGGCGAGCAGTACTTC.

Worth noting for this clone: This sample includes further DNA sequences coding for the same CDR3. V is TRBV5-1 and J is TRBJ1-3; a weak D match, TRBD1 (5 bases). The CDR3 is made up of 14 amino acids. Germline CDR1 is SGHRS and CDR2 is YFSETQ. Trimming shortened V by 5 bases and J by 0 bases, and 9 bases separated the two germline ends. The CDR3 bases are TGCGCCAGCAGTACAGGCGCCTCTGGAAACACCATATATTTT. Protein: CASSTGASGNTIYF.

V and J are TRBV19 and TRBJ2-2, with 10 bases identical to TRBD2. The CDR3 runs to 15 residues. The ends lost 10 bases at V and 4 bases at J; junction bases unmatched: 9. Germline V gene data show CDR1 as LNHDA and CDR2 as SQIVND (reference sequence). This chain's CDR3 is CATSPSGRLTGELFF. CDR3 in DNA: TGTGCCACCAGTCCTAGCGGGAGACTCACCGGGGAGCTGTTTTTT.

The chain links TRBV18 to TRBJ2-5, with D hard to call. Germline V gene data show CDR1 as KGHSH and CDR2 as LQKENI. This CDR3 contains 11 residues. Trimming cost V 8 bases and J 1 base, with 5 bases left between them. The CDR3 here is CASRSQETQYF. In DNA form, the CDR3 reads TGTGCCAGCCGAAGCCAAGAGACCCAGTACTTC. Together with reference TRBV18 and TRBJ2-5, the CDR3 gives the full variable domain: NAGVMQNPRHLVRRRGQEARLRCSPMKGHSHVYWYRQLPEEGLKFMVYLQKENIIDESGMPKERFSAEFPKEGPSILRIQQVVRGDSAAYFCASRSQETQYFGPGTRLLVL.

The V gene is TRBV19, the J gene TRBJ2-7; 7 nucleotides agree with TRBD1. Germline CDR1 reads LNHDA; CDR2 reads SQIVND (reference sequence). J gave up 5 bases and V 9 bases, and 10 bases lay outside the gene matches. CDR3 length equals 13 residues. CDR3 DNA sequence: TGTGCCAGCGGGGTTACAGGGGCGGACGAGCAGTACTTC. Translating it yields CASGVTGADEQYF.

The chain combines TRBV27 with TRBJ2-1; possible D gene TRBD2, 6 bases. Deletions cut 0 bases from V and 7 bases from J, with 10 bases between. Germline assignment: CDR1 MNHEY and CDR2 SMNVEV (reference sequence). The length of the CDR3 is 14 residues. The CDR3: CASSLSGTYNEQFF. CDR3 sequence (DNA): TGTGCCAGCAGTTTATCCGGGACTTATAATGAGCAGTTCTTC.

This clone was recorded once. The gene calls are TRBV5-1 and TRBJ2-3; no reliable D call. Germline CDR1 is SGHRS and CDR2 is YFSETQ. This CDR3 has 15 residues. V was shortened by 5 bases and J by 2 bases, with 15 bases between the two germline ends. CDR3 region: CASRPRGTTTDTQYF. CDR3 nucleotide sequence: TGCGCCAGCAGACCAAGAGGAACCACCACAGATACGCAGTATTTT.

The V call is TRBV19, the J call TRBJ2-1; 7 bases line up with TRBD1. The CDR3 contains 15 residues. Unmatched junction bases numbered 14, after V lost 8 bases and J lost 7 bases. CDR1 is LNHDA and CDR2 is SQIVND in the germline V gene (reference sequence). The CDR3 nucleotides are TGTGCCAGTGATCCGACAGGGTTGATTTCGAATGAGCAGTTCTTC. Translating it yields CASDPTGLISNEQFF.

The gene calls are TRBV18 and TRBJ2-7; D gene uncertain. This CDR3 has 12 residues. V dropped 3 bases and J dropped 5 bases, with 8 bases sitting between them. Germline V gene lookup returns CDR1 KGHSH and CDR2 LQKENI. The CDR3 protein is CASSPRPDEQYF. CDR3 DNA: TGTGCCAGCTCACCGCGTCCCGACGAGCAGTACTTC.

The chain links TRBV15 to TRBJ2-7; D assignment may be TRBD1 or TRBD2 (5 bases each). The CDR3 is 17 residues long. Trimming removed 4 bases at V and 0 bases at J, with 19 bases between. The germline V gene encodes CDR1 LNHNV and CDR2 YYDKDF (reference sequence). The CDR3, as DNA: TGTGCCACCAGCACCATAACTTGGGGACCGATCTCCTACGAGCAGTACTTC. This encodes CATSTITWGPISYEQYF.

The chain links TRBV5-1 to TRBJ1-1; D gene ambiguous. V was shortened by 0 bases and J by 1 base, with 7 bases between the two germline ends. The CDR3 consists of 14 residues. Germline V gene data show CDR1 as SGHRS and CDR2 as YFSETQ. This CDR3 is CASSLDGTNTEAFF. CDR3 DNA sequence: TGCGCCAGCAGCTTGGACGGCACGAACACTGAAGCTTTCTTT. The whole variable domain, remainder taken from reference TRBV5-1 and TRBJ1-1, is KAGVTQTPRYLIKTRGQQVTLSCSPISGHRSVSWYQQTPGQGLQFLFEYFSETQRNKGNFPGRFSGRQFSNSRSEMNVSTLELGDSALYLCASSLDGTNTEAFFGQGTRLTVV.

This chain joins TRBV19 and TRBJ2-3; 9 positions match TRBD2. Germline CDR1 reads LNHDA; CDR2 reads SQIVND (reference sequence). CDR3 length: 16 amino acids. J gave up 0 bases and V 5 bases, and 6 bases lay outside the gene matches. As DNA, the CDR3 is TGTGCCAGTAGTCTGACTAGCGGAGCTAGCACAGATACGCAGTATTTT. Its protein is CASSLTSGASTDTQYF.

This chain connects TRBV10-2 to TRBJ2-7; maybe TRBD1 (6 bases). Trimming took off 7 bases at V and 0 bases at J, with 13 bases between the two ends. Looked up from germline, CDR1 is WSHSY and CDR2 is SAAADI. CDR3 length: 14 amino acids. CDR3 residues: CASKPTGSSYEQYF. CDR3 nucleotides: TGCGCCAGCAAGCCTACAGGGAGCTCCTACGAGCAGTACTTC.

This clone occurred once. The V gene is TRBV2, the J gene TRBJ2-7; D is undetermined. Germline CDR1 reads SNHLY; CDR2 reads FYNNEI. Between the trimmed V and J ends, which lost 6 bases and 4 bases, there was a span of 16 bases. The CDR3 runs to 14 residues. The DNA for the CDR3 is TGTGCCAGCAGGCCGGGCCCCCCTGCGTACGAGCAGTACTTC. Translation gives CASRPGPPAYEQYF.

In this sample, this clone turned up a few times. This chain joins TRBV12-5 and TRBJ1-1; 10 nucleotides match TRBD1. This CDR3 has 18 residues. Germline V gene data show CDR1 as LGHNT and CDR2 as FRNRAP. After removal of 6 bases from V and 1 base from J, the junction contained 14 bases not matched to a gene. The CDR3 nucleotides read TGTGCTAGTGGGGGACCGGGACAGGGGATCGGAGGGAACACTGAAGCTTTCTTT. Translating it yields CASGGPGQGIGGNTEAFF.